This T cell receptor beta chain stems from a study of technical replicates of blood from four donors. Per germline, CDR1 SQVTM and CDR2 ANQGSEA. CDR3 length: 14 residues. V was clipped by 5 bases and J by 0 bases, with 14 bases between them. The method was immunoSEQ multiplex PCR; TCRdb's version includes in-frame clones alone and lacks a portion of them. This sample has about 100,000 clones, with 95% found just once. The sample was T cells isolated from PBMCs. The chain links TRBV29-1 to TRBJ2-7, with D tentatively TRBD1 (6 bases). The source is a human donor in good health. CDR3 loop: CSVKRQASSYEQYF. The CDR3 nucleotides are TGCAGCGTTAAACGACAGGCAAGCTCCTACGAGCAGTACTTC.